This T cell receptor (beta chain) was profiled in a study of identical twins. In regard to this clonotype: Antigen: not known.

Points from the study as a whole: Diverse VJ usage suggested most zero-insertion clonotypes were not invariant T cells.

After removal of 4 bases from V and 2 bases from J, the junction contained 5 bases not matched to a gene. CDR3 size: 17 residues. Germline assignment: CDR1 KGHDR and CDR2 SFDVKD. TCRdb called the 5' RACE reads again in MiXCR, with one record for every CDR3 protein. The data show over 550,000 distinct CDR3 sequences, roughly 7.1% seen once. These same records also appear under a second study, on yellow fever vaccine responses in identical twins. This second report adds: Vaccine-induced T cell responses in twins were reportedly observed to appear partly convergent, partly personalized.

The sequenced sample was PBMCs. The chain uses TRBV24-1 and TRBJ2-1, with TRBD2 matching 12 bases. This clonotype originated in a woman between 18 and 30 years old in good health. The chain's CDR3 is CATSDRTSGTTYNEQFF. The CDR3 nucleotides are TGTGCCACCAGTGACAGGACTAGCGGGACCACCTACAATGAGCAGTTCTTC.